A single sample gave rise to the 12 T cell receptor beta chains below, sequenced in a study of blood T cell repertoires in COVID-19. Assay: immunoSEQ multiplex PCR; the TCRdb copy retains only in-frame clones and omits some. Of around 200,000 clones detected, roughly 84% appear once; the ten largest clones hold 4% to 5.5%. Material: peripheral blood. The receptor source for this set is a man aged 50-59 years with active or convalescent COVID-19.

This chain links TRBV5-6 with TRBJ1-4; TRBD1 is a possible D gene (6 bases). Germline V gene lookup returns CDR1 SGHDT and CDR2 YYEEEE. The CDR3 extends over 16 amino acids. The ends were cut back, 0 bases at V and 0 bases at J, with 9 bases in the middle. The CDR3 bases are TGTGCCAGCAGCTTGGGGACAGCAACAACTAATGAAAAACTGTTTTTT. It is translated as CASSLGTATTNEKLFF. The variable domain in full, completed from reference TRBV5-6 and TRBJ1-4, reads DAGVTQSPTHLIKTRGQQVTLRCSPKSGHDTVSWYQQALGQGPQFIFQYYEEEERQRGNFPDRFSGHQFPNYSSELNVNALLLGDSALYLCASSLGTATTNEKLFFGSGTQLSVL.

The rearrangement joins TRBV7-9 to TRBJ2-7; no clear D. The CDR3 loop spans 12 amino acids. The germline V gene encodes CDR1 SEHNR and CDR2 FQNEAQ (reference sequence). The V end lost 5 bases, the J end lost 5 bases, and 10 bases lay between the germline ends. CDR3 DNA: TGTGCCAGCAGCCCTTTGCTAGACGAGCAGTACTTC. Its translation is CASSPLLDEQYF.

This clone turned up a few times. The genes are TRBV5-4 and TRBJ1-6; tentative D call: TRBD1 (5 bases). Trimming took off 5 bases at V and 10 bases at J, with 16 bases between the two ends. There are 14 residues in the CDR3. Germline CDR1 is SGHNT and CDR2 is YYREEE (reference sequence). The CDR3 here is CASRPPGDFSPLHF. The CDR3 DNA is TGTGCCAGCAGGCCTCCGGGGGATTTCTCACCCCTCCACTTT. Supplemented by reference TRBV5-4 and TRBJ1-6, the full variable domain reads ETGVTQSPTHLIKTRGQQVTLRCSSQSGHNTVSWYQQALGQGPQFIFQYYREEENGRGNFPPRFSGLQFPNYSSELNVNALELDDSALYLCASRPPGDFSPLHFGNGTRLTVT.

The J gene is TRBJ2-1, the V gene TRBV7-9; TRBD1 agrees at 7 bases. Germline V gene data show CDR1 as SEHNR and CDR2 as FQNEAQ (reference sequence). The CDR3 has 12 amino acids. J lost 8 bases, V lost 7 bases, and 5 bases had no gene match. The CDR3 nucleotides are TGTGCCAGCACCCGGACAGGAGATGAGCAGTTCTTC. This sequence encodes CASTRTGDEQFF.

This clone was observed a few times. The rearrangement joins TRBV19 to TRBJ1-2; 12 nucleotides align to TRBD1. Trimming removed 5 bases from V and 2 bases from J; junction bases left unmatched: 6. The germline V gene has CDR1 LNHDA and CDR2 SQIVND (reference sequence). The CDR3 extends over 16 amino acids. The CDR3 is CASSPGTGGSNYGYTF. The CDR3 region has the DNA TGTGCCAGTAGTCCCGGGACAGGGGGCTCCAACTATGGCTACACCTTC.

The V gene is TRBV30, the J gene TRBJ2-1, with 11 bases matching TRBD2. The trim removed 2 bases at V and 3 bases at J, leaving 3 bases unmatched. CDR1 and CDR2 (germline): GTSNPN, SVGIG (reference sequence). The length of the CDR3 is 15 residues. The CDR3 DNA reads as TGTGCCTGGAGTCTTCTAGCGGGGGGCTACAATGAGCAGTTCTTC. It is translated as CAWSLLAGGYNEQFF.

Written as DNA, the CDR3 is TGTGCCAGCAGCTTAACGCCGGACGAGGGCTCACCCCTCCACTTT. Protein product: CASSLTPDEGSPLHF. The rearrangement joins TRBV7-2 to TRBJ1-6; D is uncertain. Germline V CDR1 and CDR2: SGHTA, FQGNSA. The CDR3 loop spans 15 amino acids. Trimming removed 2 bases from V and 10 bases from J, with 15 bases in between.

The rearrangement joins TRBV28 to TRBJ1-5; TRBD1 matches 10 bases. The CDR3 is 19 residues long. V lost 5 bases to trimming and J lost 6 bases; unmatched junction nucleotides: 19. Germline CDR1 MDHEN, CDR2 SYDVKM. The CDR3 is CASSGRQGAALFGSQPQHF. The CDR3 nucleotides read TGTGCCAGCAGTGGGCGACAGGGGGCGGCCCTTTTTGGTAGTCAGCCCCAGCATTTT.

The chain carries TRBV5-4 and TRBJ2-5; D is possibly TRBD2 (6 bases). The CDR3 has 15 amino acids. The germline gives CDR1 SGHNT, CDR2 YYREEE (reference sequence). V lost 4 bases to trimming and J lost 4 bases, with 17 bases between them. CDR3 sequence (DNA): TGTGCCAGCAGCCAGGGTGGCGGGGATGGAGAGACCCAGTACTTC. Translated, it gives CASSQGGGDGETQYF. The full variable domain, with the rest looked up from reference TRBV5-4 and TRBJ2-5, is ETGVTQSPTHLIKTRGQQVTLRCSSQSGHNTVSWYQQALGQGPQFIFQYYREEENGRGNFPPRFSGLQFPNYSSELNVNALELDDSALYLCASSQGGGDGETQYFGPGTRLLVL.

The chain combines TRBV14 with TRBJ2-1, with TRBD1 matching over 8 bases. V lost 5 bases and J lost 1; bases outside the gene matches: 4. The CDR3 contains 15 residues. CDR1 is SGHDN, CDR2 FVKESK, per germline. Here the CDR3 DNA reads TGTGCCAGCAGCTCAAGACAGGGGTCCTACAATGAGCAGTTCTTC. Its translation: CASSSRQGSYNEQFF.

This sequence joins TRBV6-6 and TRBJ2-3; D gene uncertain. The CDR3 is made up of 14 amino acids. Germline loops: CDR1 MNHNY, CDR2 SVGAGI (reference sequence). Trimming cost V 2 bases and J 5 bases, with 11 bases left between them. This CDR3 reads CASSYVPLGDTQYF. In DNA form, the CDR3 reads TGTGCCAGCAGTTACGTACCCCTCGGAGATACGCAGTATTTT.

This clone was observed once. The rearrangement uses TRBV19 and TRBJ2-4; TRBD1 aligns across 7 bases. V lost 6 bases to trimming and J lost 1 base; unmatched junction nucleotides: 3. CDR3 length: 14 residues. Per the germline V gene, CDR1 is LNHDA and CDR2 is SQIVND (reference sequence). The CDR3 reads CASSQQGAKNIQYF. CDR3 sequence (DNA): TGTGCCAGTAGCCAACAGGGGGCCAAAAACATTCAGTACTTC.